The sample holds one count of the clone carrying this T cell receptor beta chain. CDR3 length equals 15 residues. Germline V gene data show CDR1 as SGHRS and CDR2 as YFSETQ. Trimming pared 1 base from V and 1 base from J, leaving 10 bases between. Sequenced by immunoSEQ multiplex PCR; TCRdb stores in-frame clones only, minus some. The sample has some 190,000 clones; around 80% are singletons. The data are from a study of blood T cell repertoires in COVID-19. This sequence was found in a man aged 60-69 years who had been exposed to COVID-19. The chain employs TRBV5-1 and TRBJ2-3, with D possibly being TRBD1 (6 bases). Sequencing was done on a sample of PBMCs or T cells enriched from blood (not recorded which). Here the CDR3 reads CASSLSGVGTDTQYF. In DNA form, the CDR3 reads TGCGCCAGCAGCTTGTCAGGGGTGGGCACAGATACGCAGTATTTT.